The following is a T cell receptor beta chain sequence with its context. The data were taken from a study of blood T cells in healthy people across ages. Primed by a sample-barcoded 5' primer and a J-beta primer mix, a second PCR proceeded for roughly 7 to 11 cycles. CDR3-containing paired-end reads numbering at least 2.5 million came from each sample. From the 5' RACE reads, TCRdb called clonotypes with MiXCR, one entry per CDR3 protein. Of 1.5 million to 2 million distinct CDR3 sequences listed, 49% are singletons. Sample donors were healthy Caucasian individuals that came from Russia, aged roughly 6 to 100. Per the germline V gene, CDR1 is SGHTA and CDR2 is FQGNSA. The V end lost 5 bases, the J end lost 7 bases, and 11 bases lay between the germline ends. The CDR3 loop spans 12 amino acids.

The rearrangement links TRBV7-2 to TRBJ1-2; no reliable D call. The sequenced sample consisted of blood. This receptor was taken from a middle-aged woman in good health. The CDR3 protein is CASSPLLTGYTF. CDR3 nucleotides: TGTGCCAGCAGCCCACTGCTGACTGGCTACACCTTC.